The 9 T cell receptor beta chains presented below share a single source sample, sequenced in a study of read filtering for tumor transcriptome and immune sequencing. Molecular barcoded adaptors covering alpha/delta and beta/gamma chains were used on roughly 400 ng RNA. TCRdb passed the reads through MiXCR, listing each CDR3 protein once. The repertoire holds more than 45,000 distinct CDR3 sequences, 9% to 15% seen once, with approximately 16% in the top ten. Source material: a population of CD138-negative cells sorted from bone marrow. The receptor set was obtained from a donor at least 40 years old with multiple myeloma.

This clonotype was picked up many times. This chain links TRBV7-3 with TRBJ1-6; 11 bases are a match to TRBD1. CDR1 and CDR2 (germline): SGHTA, FQGTGA. The V gene end was trimmed by 2 bases and the J gene end by 6 bases; junction bases not matched to a gene: 3. This CDR3 is 16 amino acids long. The CDR3 coding sequence is TGTGCCAGCAGCTTACCCGGACAGGGGGCTAATTCACCCCTCCACTTT. It encodes CASSLPGQGANSPLHF.

At least ten counts were recorded for this clonotype. This chain connects TRBV18 to TRBJ1-5; D is perhaps TRBD1 (5 bases). Germline V gene data show CDR1 as KGHSH and CDR2 as LQKENI. This CDR3 has 15 residues. The V and J ends lost 5 bases and 2 bases respectively, with 13 bases between them. CDR3: CASSVSQGRNQPQHF. CDR3 bases: TGTGCCAGCTCAGTTTCCCAGGGACGCAATCAGCCCCAGCATTTT.

This clonotype has just a few counts. The chain has TRBV3-1 and TRBJ2-7, with D possibly TRBD2 on 5 matching bases. The CDR3 contains 13 residues. Germline CDR1 and CDR2: LGHDT and YNNKEL (reference sequence). V was clipped by 1 base and J by 6 bases, with 10 bases between them. The CDR3 sequence: CASSQVSRGEQYF. In DNA form, the CDR3 reads TGTGCCAGCAGCCAAGTTTCTCGGGGCGAGCAGTACTTC.

By share, this clonotype ranks as medium-sized. The rearrangement joins TRBV7-3 to TRBJ1-6, with 9 bases fitting TRBD1. V gave up 2 bases and J gave up 8 bases; unmatched junction bases: 7. The germline CDR1 and CDR2 sequences are SGHTA and FQGTGA. The CDR3 extends over 16 amino acids. The CDR3 DNA reads TGTGCCAGCAGCTTAGGCGGGACAGGGACCTATTCACCCCTCCACTTT. Protein sequence: CASSLGGTGTYSPLHF. Full variable domain (remainder filled in from reference TRBV7-3 and TRBJ1-6): GAGVSQTPSNKVTEKGKYVELRCDPISGHTALYWYRQSLGQGPEFLIYFQGTGAADDSGLPNDRFFAVRPEGSVSTLKIQRTERGDSAVYLCASSLGGTGTYSPLHFGNGTRLTVT.

In this sample, this clonotype turned up many times. The rearrangement links TRBV29-1 to TRBJ1-4; the match to TRBD1 covers 10 bases. The CDR3 is 13 residues long. The J segment lost 7 bases and the V segment lost 6 bases, leaving 5 bases of the junction unmatched. Germline V lookup: CDR1 SQVTM, CDR2 ANQGSEA. DNA of the CDR3: TGCAGCGTATCCGGGACAGGGGCTGAAAAACTGTTTTTT. Protein product: CSVSGTGAEKLFF.

This clonotype showed up many times. The chain links TRBV7-9 to TRBJ1-1; TRBD1 is a possible D gene (5 bases). Germline CDR1 SEHNR, CDR2 FQNEAQ (reference sequence). This CDR3 is built from 14 residues. The V gene lost 5 bases and the J gene lost 3 bases, with 13 bases spanning the gap. DNA of the CDR3: TGTGCCAGCAGCCCTCCGGTGGGGGACACTGAAGCTTTCTTT. It codes for CASSPPVGDTEAFF.

This clonotype was found a few times. This chain links TRBV3-1 with TRBJ2-7; the D is unclear. The V and J ends lost 0 bases and 0 bases respectively, with 9 bases between them. This CDR3 has 15 amino acids. Per the germline V gene, CDR1 is LGHDT and CDR2 is YNNKEL (reference sequence). CDR3 DNA: TGTGCCAGCAGCCAAGACAGGACGAGCTCCTACGAGCAGTACTTC. It specifies CASSQDRTSSYEQYF.

As concerns this clonotype: One junction end does not reproduce the germline sequence, and a read error may be involved. This chain joins TRBV19 and TRBJ1-5, with no clear D. Germline CDR1 LNHDA, CDR2 SQIVND (reference sequence). The CDR3 loop spans 14 amino acids. The CDR3 is CASSDQIGSQSQHF. CDR3 DNA sequence: TGTGCCAGCAGTGACCAAATCGGGTCTCAGTCCCAGCATTTT.

This clonotype was found many times. The chain joins TRBV6-5 to TRBJ2-7; 10 bases map to TRBD1. The V segment lost 2 bases and the J segment 2 bases; nucleotides outside the gene matches: 6. Germline CDR1 reads MNHEY; CDR2 reads SVGAGI. CDR3 length: 16 amino acids. The CDR3 nucleotides read TGTGCCAGCAGTTACATCCCTGGACAGGGGGCCTACGAGCAGTACTTC. Translation gives CASSYIPGQGAYEQYF.